This T cell receptor (beta chain) was identified in a study of cytomegalovirus exposure and HLA in healthy donors. Study results and limitations: Among the CMV-associated chains, a few were confirmed in vitro as specific for CMV antigens. Prediction of most subjects' HLA-A and HLA-B alleles by TCR beta sequences was reportedly accurate. Researchers reported in a later analysis that a missense DCLRE1C variant was tied to TCR beta V- and J-gene trimming. Some segments of the V type, notably TRBV6-2 and TRBV6-3, were excluded as indistinguishable.

The PCR made use of 60 Vbeta and 13 Jbeta primers. This table comes from immunoSEQ multiplex PCR, and its TCRdb copy is limited to in-frame clones, with some not included. The table records over 150,000 clones, about 73% of them present only once. The germline CDR1 and CDR2 sequences are SNHLY and FYNNEI. The CDR3 has 14 residues. V dropped 6 bases and J dropped 2; count of bases not matched to a gene: 5. On this clone itself: The antigen is undetermined.

The sequenced sample was PBMCs. The chain uses TRBV2 and TRBJ1-1; TRBD1 matches 8 bases. This sequence originates from a woman in her 50s in good health and CMV-seropositive. The CDR3 here is CASRIDRGNTEAFF. In nucleotides, the CDR3 is TGTGCCAGCAGGATCGACAGGGGTAACACTGAAGCTTTCTTT.